This TCR beta chain was observed in a study of T cell responses to AZD1222 COVID-19 vaccine. Turning to the study itself: Researchers grouped second doses given at about 4 or about 12 weeks into one pool.

As regards this clone: Its antigen is currently unknown.

The repertoire was sequenced with immunoSEQ multiplex PCR; TCRdb's copy has only in-frame clones and lacks some. This table has about 130,000 clones, about nine tenths appearing once. Study observations and caveats: Spike-wide vaccine-associated CD4 TCRs dominated at 160-218 and 743-854. Unmutated variant regions reportedly attract nearly half of all spike-specific TCRs.

Sample: peripheral blood, taken on day 0 of AZD1222 vaccination. The TCR originated in an adult in good health.

CDR3: CASSVPYRGLGNQPQHF. The CDR3 DNA follows: TGTGCCAGCAGTGTCCCTTACAGGGGGCTGGGGAATCAGCCCCAGCATTTT. The chain recombines TRBV6-4 with TRBJ1-5, with TRBD1 matching 9 bases. The CDR3 is 17 residues long. Germline V gene sequence: CDR1 MRHNA, CDR2 SNTAGT. Unmatched junction bases numbered 11, after V lost 4 bases and J lost 4 bases.